This TCR beta chain was captured by sequencing in a study of beta chain features in type 1 diabetes. Study as a whole: Cell yields, age and gender were similar between patients and healthy donors.

The sample holds a few counts of this clone. Its antigen is unidentified. Broader study findings: The study found fewer insertions and more deletions at VDJ junctions in type 1 diabetes patients. Moderate but significant shortening of TCRB CDR3s was recorded in all four CD4+ subsets from Type 1 diabetes patients. The influence of HLA type on TCRB rearrangement stayed undetermined. Using cDNA template may skew counts toward highly expressing activated cells.

CDR3 length: 16 amino acids. Trimming left V 1 base short and J 0 bases short, with 11 bases between. Germline V gives CDR1 SGHDT, CDR2 YYEEEE. TCRB transcripts that were expressed got sequenced, as all of the isolated RNA had been reverse transcribed. The method was immunoSEQ multiplex PCR; TCRdb's version includes in-frame clones alone and lacks a portion of them. Counted here are more than 300,000 clones, over 7% occurring once; the ten biggest clones make up around 1%. This chain links TRBV5-6 with TRBJ1-5; D unresolved. This receptor was obtained from a man younger than 40 with type 1 diabetes. The sample was central memory CD4+ T cells from blood. CDR3 in amino acids: CASSLWETYSNQPQHF. The CDR3, as DNA: TGTGCCAGCAGCTTGTGGGAGACTTATAGCAATCAGCCCCAGCATTTT.